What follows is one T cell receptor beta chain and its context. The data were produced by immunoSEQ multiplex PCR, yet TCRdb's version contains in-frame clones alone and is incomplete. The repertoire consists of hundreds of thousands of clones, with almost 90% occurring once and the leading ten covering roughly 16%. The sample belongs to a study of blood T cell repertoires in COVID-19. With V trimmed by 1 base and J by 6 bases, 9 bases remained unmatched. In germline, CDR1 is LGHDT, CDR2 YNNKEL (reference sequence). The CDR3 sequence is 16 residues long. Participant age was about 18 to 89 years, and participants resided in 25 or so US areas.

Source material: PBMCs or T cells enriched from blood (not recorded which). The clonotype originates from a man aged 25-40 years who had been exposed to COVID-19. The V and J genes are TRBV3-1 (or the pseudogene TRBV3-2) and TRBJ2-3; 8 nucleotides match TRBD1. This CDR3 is CASSQAPAGGWDTQYF. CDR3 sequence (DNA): TGTGCCAGCAGCCAAGCCCCAGCAGGGGGCTGGGATACGCAGTATTTT.